This section outlines one T cell receptor beta chain sequence together with its context. Its antigen is as yet unknown. Each donor had roughly 2.7 ml of blood drawn. Eight reactions per sample, run separately, yielded cDNA. UMIs bearing a 6-nucleotide sample barcode were added through template switching. After re-calling the 5' RACE reads, TCRdb lists one entry per CDR3 protein, DNA absent. The sample is made up of about 450,000 distinct CDR3 sequences, and the top ten hold around 2.4% of it. Germline V CDR1 and CDR2: SGHRS, YFSETQ. The CDR3 has 13 residues. This sample is drawn from a study of monozygotic twins with inflammatory bowel disease. Study-level results: The sharing of clonotypes with others was lower in IBD patients than in healthy twins, especially with disease activity.

V usage is TRBV5-1 and J usage is TRBJ1-2; the D call from TCRdb, TRBD1, cannot be confirmed without DNA. The sample was blood. This clonotype was sampled from a human donor with ulcerative colitis or Crohn's disease, or a healthy co-twin of an affected twin (not recorded which). This CDR3 is CASRWDSPYGYTF.